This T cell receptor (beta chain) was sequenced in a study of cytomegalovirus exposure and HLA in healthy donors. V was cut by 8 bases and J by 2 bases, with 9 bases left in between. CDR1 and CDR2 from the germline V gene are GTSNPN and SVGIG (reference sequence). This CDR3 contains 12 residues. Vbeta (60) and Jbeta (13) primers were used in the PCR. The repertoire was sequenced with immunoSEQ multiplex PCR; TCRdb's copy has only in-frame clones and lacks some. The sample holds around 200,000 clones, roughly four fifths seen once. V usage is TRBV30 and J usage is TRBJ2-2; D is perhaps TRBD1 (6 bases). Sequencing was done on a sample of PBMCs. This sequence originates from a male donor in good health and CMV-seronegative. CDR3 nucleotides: TGTGCCCGGACAGAAAACACCGGGGAGCTGTTTTTT. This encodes CARTENTGELFF.